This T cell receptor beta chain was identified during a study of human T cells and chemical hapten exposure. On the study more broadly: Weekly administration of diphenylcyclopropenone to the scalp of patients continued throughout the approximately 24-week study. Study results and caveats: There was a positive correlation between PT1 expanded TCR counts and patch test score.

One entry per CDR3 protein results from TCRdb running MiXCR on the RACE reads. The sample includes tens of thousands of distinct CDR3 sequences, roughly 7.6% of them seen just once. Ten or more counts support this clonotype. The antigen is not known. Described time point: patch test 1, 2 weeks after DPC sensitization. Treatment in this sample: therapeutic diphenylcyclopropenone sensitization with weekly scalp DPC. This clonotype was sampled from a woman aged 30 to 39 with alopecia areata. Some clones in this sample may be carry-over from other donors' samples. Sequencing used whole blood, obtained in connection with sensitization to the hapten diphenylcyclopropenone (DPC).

CDR3 DNA sequence: TGTGCCAGCAGCTTAGCCTCAACCGGGGCAGGGGGCAATCAGCCCCAGCATTTT. Translated, it gives CASSLASTGAGGNQPQHF. The rearrangement links TRBV7-9 to TRBJ1-5; tentative D call: TRBD1 (6 bases). Germline V gives CDR1 SEHNR, CDR2 FQNEAQ (reference sequence). CDR3 length: 18 residues. V lost 0 bases, J lost 2 bases, and 17 bases lay in between.